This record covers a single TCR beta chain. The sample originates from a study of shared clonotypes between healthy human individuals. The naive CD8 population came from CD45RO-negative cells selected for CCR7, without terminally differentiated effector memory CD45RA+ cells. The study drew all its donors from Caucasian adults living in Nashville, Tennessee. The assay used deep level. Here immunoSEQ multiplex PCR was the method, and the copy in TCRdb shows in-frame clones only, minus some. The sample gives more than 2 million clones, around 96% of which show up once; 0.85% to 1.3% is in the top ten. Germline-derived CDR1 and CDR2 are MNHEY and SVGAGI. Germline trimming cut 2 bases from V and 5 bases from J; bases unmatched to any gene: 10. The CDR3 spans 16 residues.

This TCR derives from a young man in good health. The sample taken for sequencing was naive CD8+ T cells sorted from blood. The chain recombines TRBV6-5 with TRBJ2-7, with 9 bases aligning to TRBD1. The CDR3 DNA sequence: TGTGCCAGCAGTTACGGAGTTGGGACAGGGCTAGACGAGCAGTACTTC. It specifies CASSYGVGTGLDEQYF.